This TCR beta chain was observed in a study of blood T cell repertoires in COVID-19. Overall study context: Spain, Italy and the United States supplied samples that represented acute and convalescent COVID-19. Sample material is recorded as cDNA or gDNA derived from T cells, B-cell-depleted T cells, or PBMCs.

Assay used: immunoSEQ multiplex PCR; TCRdb lists only in-frame clones, some missing. The sample carries roughly 220,000 clones, approximately 80% recorded once. This clonotype originated in a man aged 25-40 years with acute COVID-19. Sequencing input: PBMCs or T cells enriched from blood (not recorded which).

CDR3 region: CASSIRAGADTETQYF. The CDR3 nucleotides are TGTGCCAGTAGTATAAGGGCGGGGGCAGATACGGAGACCCAGTACTTC. The chain links TRBV19 to TRBJ2-5, with D maybe TRBD2 (7 bases). Germline V gene lookup returns CDR1 LNHDA and CDR2 SQIVND (reference sequence). The CDR3 runs to 16 residues. V lost 2 bases and J 5 bases, leaving 18 bases between the germline ends.